This TCR beta chain was identified during a study of blood T cell repertoires in COVID-19. Study summary: PBMCs, B-cell-depleted T cells, or T cells were the source of the cDNA or gDNA that made up the material.

Sequenced by immunoSEQ multiplex PCR; TCRdb stores in-frame clones only, minus some. The table lists about 250,000 clones, approximately 83% of them singletons. Only one count was recorded for this clone. The sequenced sample was peripheral blood. The TCR sequence derives from a man older than 75 with acute or convalescent COVID-19.

CDR3 residues: CASSGQGERRTEAFF. The CDR3 DNA is TGTGCCAGCTCAGGGCAGGGGGAAAGAAGGACTGAAGCTTTCTTT. The genes are TRBV18 and TRBJ1-1, with TRBD1 matching over 7 bases. Germline V gives CDR1 KGHSH, CDR2 LQKENI. V was pared by 5 bases and J by 5 bases, with 11 bases of the junction left unmatched. The CDR3 totals 15 residues.